A selection of T cell receptor beta chains follows, all from one sample in a study of CD8 T cells in Susac syndrome. MiXCR, run by TCRdb on the immunoSEQ multiplex PCR reads, gives a single entry per CDR3 protein. The sample records some 95,000 distinct CDR3 sequences, about 93% being singletons. Material for sequencing was CD8+ T cells from PBMCs. These receptor sequences come from a human donor in good health. CDR3s include the opening cysteine and the closing phenylalanine or tryptophan. The D gene is left open where the match is weak. A clone size is listed for some rows: how often the clone was seen (once, few, many), or a class if it is expanded.

j_call clone_size d_call v_call cdr3_nt cdr3_aa
TRBJ2-6 NA NA TRBV4-2 TGTGCCAGCAGCCCCATCGGAGACAGCGCATACTCTGGGGCCAACGTCCTGACTTTC CASSPIGDSAYSGANVLTF
TRBJ2-3 NA TRBD2 TRBV6-2/TRBV6-3 TGTGCCAGCAGTTATCCAGCGGGAATATTCGATACGCAGTATTTT CASSYPAGIFDTQYF
TRBJ2-7 NA TRBD1 TRBV29-1 TGCAGCGCGGGACAGGCCCCCGAGCAGTACTTC CSAGQAPEQYF
TRBJ1-4 NA TRBD1 TRBV9 TGTGCCAGCAGCCCCGGGACAGGGGGTGAAAAACTGTTTTTT CASSPGTGGEKLFF
TRBJ2-1 NA NA TRBV29-1 TGCAGCGTTGAAAGGGACGAAAGTGGTCTGAGGGGTGAGCAGTTCTTC CSVERDESGLRGEQFF
TRBJ1-1 NA NA TRBV21-1 TGTGCCAGCAGCATAGGACAGAACACTGAAGCTTTCTTT CASSIGQNTEAFF
TRBJ2-7 NA TRBD1 TRBV14 TGTGCCAGCAGCCAAGAGGGACAGGGGGTTAACGAGCAGTACTTC CASSQEGQGVNEQYF
TRBJ2-1 NA TRBD2 TRBV20-1 TGCAGTGCTAGAGTAGGTAGCGGGGGGCGCCCGTCCTACAATGAGCAGTTCTTC CSARVGSGGRPSYNEQFF
TRBJ2-2 NA NA TRBV27 TGTGCCAGCAGTTTAGCGGGGTTGAACACCGGGGAGCTGTTTTTT CASSLAGLNTGELFF
TRBJ1-2 NA NA TRBV9 TGTGCCAGCAGCGTAGTGGGGTCCACACCTTTAGCTAACTATGGCTACACCTTC CASSVVGSTPLANYGYTF
TRBJ2-7 NA TRBD2 TRBV7-9 TGTGCCAGCAGCTTATCTAGCGGGGGGGCATCCTACGAGCAGTACTTC CASSLSSGGASYEQYF
TRBJ2-7 NA NA TRBV23-1 TGCGCCGTCGAGAAGGGGGACTACGAGCAGTACTTC CAVEKGDYEQYF
TRBJ2-5 NA NA TRBV12-5 TGTGCTAGTGGTTCTGGACAGGGAGGGTACCAAGAGACCCAGTACTTC CASGSGQGGYQETQYF
TRBJ2-1 NA TRBD2 TRBV4-2 TGTGCCAGCAGCCAAGAAGCGGGGGGGCCCAATGAGCAGTTCTTC CASSQEAGGPNEQFF
TRBJ1-1 NA NA TRBV5-4 TGTGCCCTCGGAGGTGGGGACACTGAAGCTTTCTTT CALGGGDTEAFF
TRBJ2-2 once NA TRBV19 TGTGCCAGTAGTATCGCCGGTCGGCACGCCGGGGAGCTGTTTTTT CASSIAGRHAGELFF
TRBJ2-7 once NA TRBV2 TGTGCCAGCAGTGAACCTAGGCCGGGTTATTACGAGCAGTACTTC CASSEPRPGYYEQYF